A selection of T cell receptor beta chains follows, all from one sample in a study of blood T cell repertoires in COVID-19. Libraries were prepared by immunoSEQ multiplex PCR; TCRdb keeps only in-frame clonotypes and omits some of them. The sample gives roughly 180,000 clones, about four fifths of which show up once; 7% to 10% is in the top ten. The sample consisted of peripheral blood. The receptors come from an older woman with COVID-19, enrolled during active disease. Each CDR3 is given with its conserved first and last residue. A D gene is named only where the DNA matches it firmly. Clone size appears in some rows only: once, few, many, or a class for an expanded clone.

V gene: TRBV6-5; J gene: TRBJ1-5; CDR3 length: 15; clone size: once; D gene: NA; CDR3 DNA: TGTGCCAGCAGTTACTCGGGAGGGAATGATCAGCCCCAGCATTTT; CDR3 protein: CASSYSGGNDQPQHF
V gene: TRBV3-1/TRBV3-2; J gene: TRBJ1-6; CDR3 length: 13; clone size: NA; D gene: NA; CDR3 DNA: TGTGCCACCAGACGGGTTTTAGGTTCACCCCTCCACTTT; CDR3 protein: CATRRVLGSPLHF
V gene: TRBV7-9; J gene: TRBJ2-5; CDR3 length: 13; clone size: few; D gene: NA; CDR3 DNA: TGTGCCAGCAGCGTGAGGGACCAAGAGACCCAGTACTTC; CDR3 protein: CASSVRDQETQYF
V gene: TRBV19; J gene: TRBJ2-7; CDR3 length: 14; clone size: NA; D gene: NA; CDR3 DNA: TGTGCCAGTAGTATAGGACAGTCTTCCTACGAGCAGTACTTC; CDR3 protein: CASSIGQSSYEQYF
V gene: TRBV5-1; J gene: TRBJ1-6; CDR3 length: 16; clone size: few; D gene: NA; CDR3 DNA: TGCGCCAGCAGCTTGGAGAAACGGCTCTCGGGTTCACCCCTCCACTTT; CDR3 protein: CASSLEKRLSGSPLHF
V gene: TRBV19; J gene: TRBJ1-1; CDR3 length: 15; clone size: NA; D gene: NA; CDR3 DNA: TGTGCCAGTAGTAGCCAGGCCCGGGGTGGCACTGAAGCTTTCTTT; CDR3 protein: CASSSQARGGTEAFF
V gene: TRBV27; J gene: TRBJ2-1; CDR3 length: 15; clone size: many; D gene: NA; CDR3 DNA: TGTGCCAGCAGTTTAATCAGCGGAGGGTACAATGAGCAGTTCTTC; CDR3 protein: CASSLISGGYNEQFF
V gene: TRBV7-8; J gene: TRBJ1-1; CDR3 length: 16; clone size: NA; D gene: NA; CDR3 DNA: TGTGCCAGCAGCTTTCGCAGGGGTCCCCGGAACACTGAAGCTTTCTTT; CDR3 protein: CASSFRRGPRNTEAFF
V gene: TRBV7-8; J gene: TRBJ2-1; CDR3 length: 14; clone size: NA; D gene: TRBD1; CDR3 DNA: TGTGCCAGCAGCTTAGGCCAGGGGGCGGGTGAGCAGTTCTTC; CDR3 protein: CASSLGQGAGEQFF
V gene: TRBV4-1; J gene: TRBJ1-6; CDR3 length: 17; clone size: once; D gene: NA; CDR3 DNA: TGCGCCAGCAGCCAACGGACTGCCCTTTGGAAAAATTCACCCCTCCACTTT; CDR3 protein: CASSQRTALWKNSPLHF
V gene: TRBV11-2; J gene: TRBJ1-4; CDR3 length: 17; clone size: few; D gene: NA; CDR3 DNA: TGTGCCAGCAGCTCCCCGAGAGGTGATTCAACTAATGAAAAACTGTTTTTT; CDR3 protein: CASSSPRGDSTNEKLFF
V gene: TRBV29-1; J gene: TRBJ2-3; CDR3 length: 15; clone size: once; D gene: TRBD1; CDR3 DNA: TGCAGCGTTGATAGGTCACAGGGGTTTGGAGATACGCAGTATTTT; CDR3 protein: CSVDRSQGFGDTQYF
V gene: TRBV5-4; J gene: TRBJ1-1; CDR3 length: 15; clone size: NA; D gene: NA; CDR3 DNA: TGTGCCAGCAGCTTGGATTTCGGGAAGAACACTGAAGCTTTCTTT; CDR3 protein: CASSLDFGKNTEAFF
V gene: TRBV7-2; J gene: TRBJ1-2; CDR3 length: 18; clone size: NA; D gene: NA; CDR3 DNA: TGTGCCAGCAGCCCGGACCTGACAGTTCAATTTAGGGGCTATGGCTACACCTTC; CDR3 protein: CASSPDLTVQFRGYGYTF
V gene: TRBV24-1; J gene: TRBJ2-3; CDR3 length: 15; clone size: NA; D gene: NA; CDR3 DNA: TGTGCCACCAGTGATTTATCCGGGGAGACAGATACGCAGTATTTT; CDR3 protein: CATSDLSGETDTQYF
V gene: TRBV10-3; J gene: TRBJ2-5; CDR3 length: 13; clone size: NA; D gene: NA; CDR3 DNA: TGTGCCATCAGTGAGTCGTCTCAAGAGACCCAGTACTTC; CDR3 protein: CAISESSQETQYF
V gene: TRBV2; J gene: TRBJ2-3; CDR3 length: 15; clone size: NA; D gene: TRBD1; CDR3 DNA: TGTGCCGGAGGGGTCGGGACAGGGGGCTCAGATACGCAGTATTTT; CDR3 protein: CAGGVGTGGSDTQYF
V gene: TRBV2; J gene: TRBJ1-4; CDR3 length: 14; clone size: few; D gene: TRBD1; CDR3 DNA: TGTGCCAGCAAAAGGGGGCTTCCAGGGGAAAAACTGTTTTTT; CDR3 protein: CASKRGLPGEKLFF
V gene: TRBV5-1; J gene: TRBJ2-1; CDR3 length: 15; clone size: NA; D gene: TRBD2; CDR3 DNA: TGCGCCAGCAGCTTACTAGCGGGAGGGATCGATGAGCAGTTCTTC; CDR3 protein: CASSLLAGGIDEQFF
V gene: TRBV7-9; J gene: TRBJ1-2; CDR3 length: 16; clone size: NA; D gene: NA; CDR3 DNA: TGTGCCAGCAGCTTAGCGACAGGACACCTTCCGGATGGCTACACCTTC; CDR3 protein: CASSLATGHLPDGYTF
V gene: TRBV9; J gene: TRBJ1-6; CDR3 length: 15; clone size: NA; D gene: TRBD1; CDR3 DNA: TGTGCCAGCAGCGGACAGGGCTCGGATAATTCACCCCTCCACTTT; CDR3 protein: CASSGQGSDNSPLHF
V gene: TRBV5-4; J gene: TRBJ1-2; CDR3 length: 13; clone size: NA; D gene: NA; CDR3 DNA: TGTGCCAGCAGCTTAGAAGGGGGGGTAAGCTACACCTTC; CDR3 protein: CASSLEGGVSYTF
V gene: TRBV6-5; J gene: TRBJ2-1; CDR3 length: 13; clone size: once; D gene: NA; CDR3 DNA: TGTGCCAGCAGTCGGACGGAGAGGGATGAGCAGTTCTTC; CDR3 protein: CASSRTERDEQFF
V gene: TRBV27; J gene: TRBJ2-7; CDR3 length: 13; clone size: NA; D gene: NA; CDR3 DNA: TGTGCCAGCAGTTTATTGGGGACTTACGAGCAGTACTTC; CDR3 protein: CASSLLGTYEQYF
V gene: TRBV11-2; J gene: TRBJ2-3; CDR3 length: 17; clone size: once; D gene: TRBD2; CDR3 DNA: TGTGCCAGCAGCTGGTCGTTTGGCGGGGGGCGCACAGATACGCAGTATTTT; CDR3 protein: CASSWSFGGGRTDTQYF
V gene: TRBV18; J gene: TRBJ2-7; CDR3 length: 14; clone size: NA; D gene: NA; CDR3 DNA: TGTGCCAGCTCACCGGGAACTAGTTTTCACGAGCAGTACTTC; CDR3 protein: CASSPGTSFHEQYF
V gene: TRBV6-4; J gene: TRBJ1-2; CDR3 length: 14; clone size: many; D gene: NA; CDR3 DNA: TGTGCCAGCAGTCCACAGGCCTCTAACTATGGCTACACCTTC; CDR3 protein: CASSPQASNYGYTF
V gene: TRBV5-8; J gene: TRBJ2-5; CDR3 length: 17; clone size: NA; D gene: TRBD2; CDR3 DNA: TGTGCCAGCAGCTTGGCCTCAATAACGGGAGGGCCGAAGACCCAGTACTTC; CDR3 protein: CASSLASITGGPKTQYF
V gene: TRBV11-3; J gene: TRBJ2-1; CDR3 length: 16; clone size: NA; D gene: TRBD2; CDR3 DNA: TGTGCCAGCAGCCCGACGACTAGCGGGAGGCACAATGAGCAGTTCTTC; CDR3 protein: CASSPTTSGRHNEQFF
V gene: TRBV15; J gene: TRBJ2-2; CDR3 length: 16; clone size: NA; D gene: TRBD1; CDR3 DNA: TGTGCCACCAGCAGAGTATGGACAGGGGGCTCCGGGGAGCTGTTTTTT; CDR3 protein: CATSRVWTGGSGELFF
V gene: TRBV9; J gene: TRBJ2-5; CDR3 length: 16; clone size: NA; D gene: NA; CDR3 DNA: TGTGCCAGCAGCGCCGGTTGGGGACATAAGGACGAGACCCAGTACTTC; CDR3 protein: CASSAGWGHKDETQYF
V gene: TRBV13; J gene: TRBJ2-1; CDR3 length: 16; clone size: few; D gene: TRBD2; CDR3 DNA: TGTGCCAGCAGCTTAGTGGGGACTAGCGGGAACAATGAGCAGTTCTTC; CDR3 protein: CASSLVGTSGNNEQFF
V gene: TRBV6-5; J gene: TRBJ2-2; CDR3 length: 15; clone size: few; D gene: NA; CDR3 DNA: TGTGCCAGCAGTTACTCCACAGTGTCTAACGGGGAGCTGTTTTTT; CDR3 protein: CASSYSTVSNGELFF
V gene: TRBV6-1; J gene: TRBJ2-2; CDR3 length: 16; clone size: NA; D gene: NA; CDR3 DNA: TGTGCCAGCAGTGAAGTTTGGCTTTTGAACACCGGGGAGCTGTTTTTT; CDR3 protein: CASSEVWLLNTGELFF
V gene: TRBV10-2; J gene: TRBJ1-2; CDR3 length: 12; clone size: NA; D gene: NA; CDR3 DNA: TGCGCCAGCAGTGAAACCCGTCAGGGCTACACCTTC; CDR3 protein: CASSETRQGYTF
V gene: TRBV11-2; J gene: TRBJ2-1; CDR3 length: 15; clone size: NA; D gene: TRBD1; CDR3 DNA: TGTGCCAGCAGCTTAGATGGGACAGCCCAGCATGAGCAGTTCTTC; CDR3 protein: CASSLDGTAQHEQFF